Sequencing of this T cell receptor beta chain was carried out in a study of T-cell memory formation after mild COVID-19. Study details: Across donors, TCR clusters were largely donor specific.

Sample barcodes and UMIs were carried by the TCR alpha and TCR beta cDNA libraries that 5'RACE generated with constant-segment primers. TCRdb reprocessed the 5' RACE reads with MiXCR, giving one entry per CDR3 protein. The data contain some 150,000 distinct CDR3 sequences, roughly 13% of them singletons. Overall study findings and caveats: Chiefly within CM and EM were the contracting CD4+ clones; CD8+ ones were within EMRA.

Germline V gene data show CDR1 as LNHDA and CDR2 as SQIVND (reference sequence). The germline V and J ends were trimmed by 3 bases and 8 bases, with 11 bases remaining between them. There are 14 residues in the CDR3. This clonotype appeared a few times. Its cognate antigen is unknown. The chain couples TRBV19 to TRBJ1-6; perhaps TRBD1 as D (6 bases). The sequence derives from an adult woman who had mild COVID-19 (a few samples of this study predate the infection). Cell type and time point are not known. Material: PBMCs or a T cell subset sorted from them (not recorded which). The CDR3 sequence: CASSMQGTYSPLHF. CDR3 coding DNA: TGTGCCAGTAGTATGCAGGGGACCTATTCACCCCTCCACTTT.